The 5 T cell receptor beta chains in this list originate from one sample, sequenced in a study of T cell responses to AZD1222 COVID-19 vaccine. The protocol was immunoSEQ multiplex PCR, while the TCRdb copy is restricted to in-frame clones and leaves out a portion. In the table there are about 180,000 clones, about 93% of which are singletons. The source was peripheral blood, collected 28 days after the second AZD1222 dose. The source is an adult who received the AZD1222 COVID-19 vaccine.

This chain uses TRBV2 with TRBJ1-1; maybe TRBD1 (5 bases). The CDR3 contains 13 residues. Germline CDR1 SNHLY, CDR2 FYNNEI. V was pared by 11 bases and J by 4 bases, with 17 bases between. This CDR3 reads CAGQKTAVTEAFF. In DNA, the CDR3 is TGTGCCGGACAAAAAACAGCGGTCACTGAAGCTTTCTTT. Complete variable domain (other parts from reference TRBV2 and TRBJ1-1): EPEVTQTPSHQVTQMGQEVILRCVPISNHLYFYWYRQILGQKVEFLVSFYNNEISEKSEIFDDQFSVERPDGSNFTLKIRSTKLEDSAMYFCAGQKTAVTEAFFGQGTRLTVV.

The rearrangement uses TRBV19 and TRBJ1-1; D gene unclear. The CDR3 length is 13 residues. The germline gives CDR1 LNHDA, CDR2 SQIVND (reference sequence). V was clipped by 7 bases and J by 0 bases, with 9 bases between them. The chain's CDR3 is CASNGPLNTEAFF. The CDR3 region has the DNA TGTGCCAGTAACGGACCGTTGAACACTGAAGCTTTCTTT. Full variable domain (rest looked up from reference TRBV19 and TRBJ1-1): DGGITQSPKYLFRKEGQNVTLSCEQNLNHDAMYWYRQDPGQGLRLIYYSQIVNDFQKGDIAEGYSVSREKKESFPLTVTSAQKNPTAFYLCASNGPLNTEAFFGQGTRLTVV.

The rearrangement joins TRBV27 to TRBJ1-4; D is undetermined. V shed 1 base and J shed 11 bases, with 14 bases lying between them. The CDR3 covers 14 residues. The germline V gene encodes CDR1 MNHEY and CDR2 SMNVEV (reference sequence). The CDR3 DNA sequence: TGTGCCAGCAGTTTATTAGGGAGGACCGAGAAACTGTTTTTT. Encoded protein: CASSLLGRTEKLFF. Full variable domain (outside the CDR3, taken from reference TRBV27 and TRBJ1-4): EAQVTQNPRYLITVTGKKLTVTCSQNMNHEYMSWYRQDPGLGLRQIYYSMNVEVTDKGDVPEGYKVSRKEKRNFPLILESPSPNQTSLYFCASSLLGRTEKLFFGSGTQLSVL.

The genes are TRBV2 and TRBJ2-3; maybe TRBD2 (7 bases). Germline CDR1 is SNHLY and CDR2 is FYNNEI. The length of the CDR3 is 15 residues. The V end was cut by 10 bases, the J end by 0 bases, with 17 bases between. CDR3 amino acids: CATAGAISSTDTQYF. In nucleotides, the CDR3 is TGTGCCACCGCGGGGGCCATCTCTAGCACAGATACGCAGTATTTT.

The chain uses TRBV7-2 and TRBJ1-1, with D possibly being TRBD1 (5 bases). The CDR3 totals 14 residues. The germline V gene has CDR1 SGHTA and CDR2 FQGNSA. Deletions cut 4 bases from V and 4 bases from J, with 13 bases between. CDR3 amino acids: CASSSQGGATEAFF. CDR3 nucleotide sequence: TGTGCCAGCAGCTCGCAGGGTGGGGCCACTGAAGCTTTCTTT.